The rows below give T cell receptor beta chains drawn from one sample of a study of T cells in Graves' hyperthyroidism and ophthalmopathy. TCRdb re-derived calls from the multiplex PCR reads in MiXCR, one entry per CDR3 protein. The table shows fewer than 350,000 distinct CDR3 sequences, with around 23% occurring only once. The specimen was blood. These receptors originate from a woman in her 50s with Graves' hyperthyroidism. Each CDR3 is given without its conserved first and last residue.

>TRBJ2-7|TRBV5-5
ASSNRQGPGWEQY
>TRBJ2-7|TRBV5-1
ASSLAGAKYEQY
>TRBJ2-5|TRBV18
ASSNRTHQETQY
>TRBJ2-5|TRBV12-3/TRBV12-4
ASSLVAVEETQY
>TRBJ1-3|TRBV28
ASRTGSGNTIY
>TRBJ2-1|TRBV27
ASSPVAGSYNEQF
>TRBJ1-2|TRBV30
AWSDGGGYT
>TRBJ2-7|TRBV9
ASSAAGTGVYEQY
>TRBJ1-1|TRBV4-1
ASSHSRDINTEAF
>TRBJ2-3|TRBV28
ASSLGLAGEDTQY
>TRBJ2-6|TRBV12-3/TRBV12-4
ASSTSRGRGANVLT
>TRBJ1-1|TRBV28
ASRVGGMNTEAF
>TRBJ1-1|TRBV10-2
ASSERWQEAF
>TRBJ1-2|TRBV5-1
ASAGTYFRGGYT
>TRBJ1-1|TRBV12-3/TRBV12-4
ASTLTAQTEAF
>TRBJ2-7|TRBV6-1
ASSLGANEQY
>TRBJ2-1|TRBV7-9
ASSLSRAEQF
>TRBJ1-2|TRBV6-2/TRBV6-3
ASGSGGVGYGYT
>TRBJ2-7|TRBV2
ASTGTVGYEQY
>TRBJ1-2|TRBV6-2/TRBV6-3
ASRGESYGYT
>TRBJ1-1|TRBV11-3
ASSLGGTKIEAF
>TRBJ1-3|TRBV28
ASSLGSQISGNTIY
>TRBJ2-1|TRBV11-2
ASSLHTSATYNEQF
>TRBJ1-1|TRBV19
ASSIGSGARGHEAF
>TRBJ2-2|TRBV7-8
ASSPRAVAGELF
>TRBJ1-1|TRBV20-1
SALHSMNTEAF
>TRBJ2-2|TRBV5-1
ASSLAGLGAGVLF
>TRBJ2-7|TRBV13
ASSLGQAGDPFEQY
>TRBJ2-7|TRBV7-2
ASSFAYGEQY
>TRBJ2-3|TRBV5-1
ASSLGPSNTDTQY
>TRBJ1-3|TRBV3-1
ASSQRDRRGNTIY
>TRBJ2-3|TRBV12-3/TRBV12-4
ASTIAASTDTQY
>TRBJ1-1|TRBV14
ASSQDWGNTEAF
>TRBJ2-7|TRBV7-6
ASSFSRETSYEQY
>TRBJ1-1|TRBV20-1
SAHTDRGVTEAF
>TRBJ1-2|TRBV6-1
ASTPRSGTGNYGYT
>TRBJ2-4|TRBV3-1
ASSQSAKNIQY
>TRBJ2-1|TRBV28
ASSLGGSPYNEQF
>TRBJ2-1|TRBV9
ASSVEWGTSAYNEQF
>TRBJ2-3|TRBV28
ASSWTVSFSSTDTQY
>TRBJ1-2|TRBV5-1
ASSLSPSQSYGYT
>TRBJ2-3|TRBV28
ASSSGTGGVDTQY
>TRBJ1-5|TRBV12-3/TRBV12-4
ASSLRTGGNQPQH
>TRBJ2-7|TRBV20-1
SARDWVTSGRTYEQY
>TRBJ1-4|TRBV14
ASSRNSATNEKLF
>TRBJ2-6|TRBV11-3
ASSLENFQGVNVLT
>TRBJ2-5|TRBV7-3
ASSLIGGASETQY
>TRBJ1-1|TRBV5-6
ASSSTWAEAF
>TRBJ2-5|TRBV7-6
ASSLGATGPHQETQY
>TRBJ2-3|TRBV29-1
SAVGAGSTDTQY
>TRBJ2-5|TRBV27
ASSLFGRAQETQY
>TRBJ2-1|TRBV24-1
ATSSSGSYVQF
>TRBJ1-3|TRBV28
ASSFSRSGNTIY
>TRBJ2-3|TRBV6-1
ASRPDGTDTQY